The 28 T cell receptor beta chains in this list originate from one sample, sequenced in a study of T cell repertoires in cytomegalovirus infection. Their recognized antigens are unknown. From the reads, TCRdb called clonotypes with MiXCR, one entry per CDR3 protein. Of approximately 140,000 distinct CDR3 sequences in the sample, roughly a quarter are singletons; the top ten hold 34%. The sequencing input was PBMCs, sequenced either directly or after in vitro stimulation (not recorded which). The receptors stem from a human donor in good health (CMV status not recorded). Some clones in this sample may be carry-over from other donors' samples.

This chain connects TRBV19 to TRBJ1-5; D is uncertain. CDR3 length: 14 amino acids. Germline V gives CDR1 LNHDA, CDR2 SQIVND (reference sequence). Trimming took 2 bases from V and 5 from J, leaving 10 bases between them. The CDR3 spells CASSIRREHQPQHF. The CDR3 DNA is TGTGCCAGTAGTATAAGGAGGGAGCATCAGCCCCAGCATTTT.

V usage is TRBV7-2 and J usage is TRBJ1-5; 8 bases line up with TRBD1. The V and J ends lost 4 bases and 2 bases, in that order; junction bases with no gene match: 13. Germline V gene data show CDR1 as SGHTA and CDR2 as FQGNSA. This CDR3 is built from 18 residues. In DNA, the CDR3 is TGTGCCAGCAGCTCCTCAACCGGACAGGGAGTCCGCAATCAGCCCCAGCATTTT. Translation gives CASSSSTGQGVRNQPQHF.

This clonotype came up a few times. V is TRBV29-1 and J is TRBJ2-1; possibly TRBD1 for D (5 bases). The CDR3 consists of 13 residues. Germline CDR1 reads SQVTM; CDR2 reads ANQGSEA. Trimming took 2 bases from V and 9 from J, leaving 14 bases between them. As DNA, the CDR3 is TGCAGCGTTGAACCTGCAGGGTCCGGTGAGCAGTTCTTC. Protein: CSVEPAGSGEQFF.

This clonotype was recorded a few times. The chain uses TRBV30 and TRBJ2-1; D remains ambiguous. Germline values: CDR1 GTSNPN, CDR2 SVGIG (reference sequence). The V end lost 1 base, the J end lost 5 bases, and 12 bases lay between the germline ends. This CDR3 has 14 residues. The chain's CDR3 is CAWSGPSLDNEQFF. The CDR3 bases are TGTGCCTGGAGTGGACCCTCGCTTGACAATGAGCAGTTCTTC. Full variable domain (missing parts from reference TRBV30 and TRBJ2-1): SQTIHQWPATLVQPVGSPLSLECTVEGTSNPNLYWYRQAAGRGLQLLFYSVGIGQISSEVPQNLSASRPQDRQFILSSKKLLLSDSGFYLCAWSGPSLDNEQFFGPGTRLTVL.

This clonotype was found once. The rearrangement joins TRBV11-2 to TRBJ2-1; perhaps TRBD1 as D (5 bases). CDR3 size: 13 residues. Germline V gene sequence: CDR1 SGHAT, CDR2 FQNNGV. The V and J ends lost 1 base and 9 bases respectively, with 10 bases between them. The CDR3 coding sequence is TGTGCCAGCAGCTTAGGGGGCCCTCCTGAGCAGTTCTTC. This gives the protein CASSLGGPPEQFF.

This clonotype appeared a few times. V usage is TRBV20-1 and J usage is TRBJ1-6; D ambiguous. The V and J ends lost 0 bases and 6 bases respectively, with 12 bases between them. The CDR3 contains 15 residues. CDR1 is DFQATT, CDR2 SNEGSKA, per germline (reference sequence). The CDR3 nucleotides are TGCAGTGCTAGAGATCCGGCGAATCTTAATTCACCCCTCCACTTT. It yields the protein CSARDPANLNSPLHF.

CDR3 bases: TGTGCCAGCAGTTCCCTTCTCGGACTAGCGGGAAACGAGCAGTACGTC. It encodes CASSSLLGLAGNEQYV. The chain joins TRBV6-2 or TRBV6-3 to TRBJ2-7; 12 positions match TRBD2. The CDR3 extends over 16 amino acids. Germline V gene sequence: CDR1 MNHEY, CDR2 SVGEGT. The V segment lost 4 bases and the J segment 5 bases; nucleotides outside the gene matches: 9.

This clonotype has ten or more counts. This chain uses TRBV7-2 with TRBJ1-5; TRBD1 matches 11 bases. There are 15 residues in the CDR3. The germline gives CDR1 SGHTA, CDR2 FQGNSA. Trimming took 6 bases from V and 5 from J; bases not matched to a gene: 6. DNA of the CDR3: TGTGCCAGCAGTCTCGGACAGGGGGCTTATCAGCCCCAGCATTTT. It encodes CASSLGQGAYQPQHF.

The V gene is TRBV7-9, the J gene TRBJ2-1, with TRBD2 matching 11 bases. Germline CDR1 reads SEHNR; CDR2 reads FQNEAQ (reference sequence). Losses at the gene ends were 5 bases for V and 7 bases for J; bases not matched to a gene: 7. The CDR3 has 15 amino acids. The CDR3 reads CASSRATSGRNEQFF. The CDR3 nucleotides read TGTGCCAGCAGCCGAGCAACTAGCGGGAGAAATGAGCAGTTCTTC.

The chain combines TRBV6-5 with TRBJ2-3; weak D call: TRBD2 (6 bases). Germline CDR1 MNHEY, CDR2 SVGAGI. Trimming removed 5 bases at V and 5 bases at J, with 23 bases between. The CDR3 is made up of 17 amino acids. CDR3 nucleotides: TGTGCCAGCAGTCCAAGGGGACCCAGAGTGGGGGGAGATACGCAGTATTTT. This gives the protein CASSPRGPRVGGDTQYF.

The CDR3 DNA follows: TGCAGTGCTAGAGTGGCCGTTGGGAACAGATCTAACTATGGCTACACCTTC. Translation: CSARVAVGNRSNYGYTF. This chain joins TRBV20-1 and TRBJ1-2; D call uncertain. This CDR3 spans 17 amino acids. CDR1 is DFQATT, CDR2 SNEGSKA, per germline (reference sequence). Trimming shortened V by 1 base and J by 0 bases, and 18 bases separated the two germline ends.

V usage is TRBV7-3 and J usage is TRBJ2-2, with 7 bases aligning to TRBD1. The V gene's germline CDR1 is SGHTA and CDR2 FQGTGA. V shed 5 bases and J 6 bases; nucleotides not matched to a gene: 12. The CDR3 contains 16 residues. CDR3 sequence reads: CASSPSRDRRPGELFF. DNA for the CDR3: TGTGCCAGCAGCCCCAGTCGGGACAGAAGACCCGGGGAGCTGTTTTTT.

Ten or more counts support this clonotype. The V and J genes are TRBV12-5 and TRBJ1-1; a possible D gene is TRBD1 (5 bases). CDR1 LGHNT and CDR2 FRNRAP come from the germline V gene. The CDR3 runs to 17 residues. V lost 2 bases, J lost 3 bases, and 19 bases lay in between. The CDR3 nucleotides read TGTGCTAGTGGTTTGTTTGGGGCAGCTAAAGGGGACACTGAAGCTTTCTTT. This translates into CASGLFGAAKGDTEAFF. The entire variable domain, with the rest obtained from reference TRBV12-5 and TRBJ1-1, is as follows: DARVTQTPRHKVTEMGQEVTMRCQPILGHNTVFWYRQTMMQGLELLAYFRNRAPLDDSGMPKDRFSAEMPDATLATLKIQPSEPRDSAVYFCASGLFGAAKGDTEAFFGQGTRLTVV.

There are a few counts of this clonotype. CDR3 residues: CASSQGTGSYGYTF. Written as DNA, the CDR3 is TGTGCCAGCAGCCAAGGGACAGGCTCCTATGGCTACACCTTC. V gene TRBV4-2 combines with J gene TRBJ1-2; TRBD1 aligns across 7 bases. The CDR3 extends over 14 amino acids. CDR1 and CDR2 from the germline V gene are LGHNA and YNFKEQ. Unmatched junction bases numbered 3, after V lost 1 base and J lost 4 bases.

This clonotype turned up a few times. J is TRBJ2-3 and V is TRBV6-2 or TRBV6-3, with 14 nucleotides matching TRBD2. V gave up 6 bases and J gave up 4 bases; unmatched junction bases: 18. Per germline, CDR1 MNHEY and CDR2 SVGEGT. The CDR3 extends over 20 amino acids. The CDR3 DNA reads TGTGCCAGCAGCCCCAGGACTAGCGGGAGGCCTGTCCGCGGCGCAGATACGCAGTATTTT. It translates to CASSPRTSGRPVRGADTQYF.

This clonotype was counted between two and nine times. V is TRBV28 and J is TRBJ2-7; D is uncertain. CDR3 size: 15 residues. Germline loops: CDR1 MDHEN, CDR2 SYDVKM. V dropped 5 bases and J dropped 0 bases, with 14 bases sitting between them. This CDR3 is CASSLDSTPSYEQYF. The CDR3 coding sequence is TGTGCCAGCAGTCTCGACTCTACACCCTCCTACGAGCAGTACTTC.

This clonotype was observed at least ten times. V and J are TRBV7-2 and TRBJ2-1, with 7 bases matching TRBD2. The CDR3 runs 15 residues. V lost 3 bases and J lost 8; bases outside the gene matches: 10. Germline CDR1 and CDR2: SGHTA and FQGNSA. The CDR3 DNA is TGTGCCAGCAGCTTTTACCCTAGCGGCCAGTATGAGCAGTTCTTC. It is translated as CASSFYPSGQYEQFF.

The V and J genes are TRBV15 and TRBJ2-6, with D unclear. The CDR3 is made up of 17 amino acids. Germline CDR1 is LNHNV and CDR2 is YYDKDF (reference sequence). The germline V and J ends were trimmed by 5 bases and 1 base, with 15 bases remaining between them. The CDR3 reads CATSEGPRVSGANVLTF. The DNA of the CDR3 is TGTGCCACCAGCGAAGGACCCAGAGTGTCTGGGGCCAACGTCCTGACTTTC.

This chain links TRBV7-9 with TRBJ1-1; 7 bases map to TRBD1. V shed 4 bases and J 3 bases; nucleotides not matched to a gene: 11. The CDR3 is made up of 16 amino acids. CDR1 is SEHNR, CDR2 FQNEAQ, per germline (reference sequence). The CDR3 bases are TGTGCCAGCAGCTCGTCCTCGACAGGGTGGGACACTGAAGCTTTCTTT. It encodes CASSSSSTGWDTEAFF.

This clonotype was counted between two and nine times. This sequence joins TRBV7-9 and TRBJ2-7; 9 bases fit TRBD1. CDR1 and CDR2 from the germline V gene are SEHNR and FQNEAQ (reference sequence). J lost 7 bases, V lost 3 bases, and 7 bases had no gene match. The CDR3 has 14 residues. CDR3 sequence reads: CASSFEQGAGEQYV. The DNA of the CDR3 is TGTGCCAGCAGCTTTGAACAGGGGGCGGGAGAGCAGTACGTC.

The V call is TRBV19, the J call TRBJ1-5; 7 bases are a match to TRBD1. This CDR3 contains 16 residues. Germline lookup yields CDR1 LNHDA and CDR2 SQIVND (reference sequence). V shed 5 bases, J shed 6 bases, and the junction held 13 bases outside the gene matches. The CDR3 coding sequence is TGTGCCAGTAGTCAAACCCCGGAGGGGGCAGGTCAGCCCCAGCATTTT. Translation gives CASSQTPEGAGQPQHF. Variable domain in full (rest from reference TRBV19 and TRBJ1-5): DGGITQSPKYLFRKEGQNVTLSCEQNLNHDAMYWYRQDPGQGLRLIYYSQIVNDFQKGDIAEGYSVSREKKESFPLTVTSAQKNPTAFYLCASSQTPEGAGQPQHFGDGTRLSIL.

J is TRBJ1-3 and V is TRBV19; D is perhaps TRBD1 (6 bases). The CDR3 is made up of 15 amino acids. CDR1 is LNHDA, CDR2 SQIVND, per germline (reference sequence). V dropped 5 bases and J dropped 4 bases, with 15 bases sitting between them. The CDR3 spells CASSSPGTPGNTIYF. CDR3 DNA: TGTGCCAGTAGTTCTCCCGGGACACCAGGAAACACCATATATTTT.

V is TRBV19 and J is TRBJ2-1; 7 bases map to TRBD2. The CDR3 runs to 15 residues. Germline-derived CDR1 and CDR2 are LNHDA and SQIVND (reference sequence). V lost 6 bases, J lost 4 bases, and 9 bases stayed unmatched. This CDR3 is CASRTSSGAYNEQFF. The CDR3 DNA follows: TGTGCCAGTAGAACATCTAGCGGAGCTTACAATGAGCAGTTCTTC.

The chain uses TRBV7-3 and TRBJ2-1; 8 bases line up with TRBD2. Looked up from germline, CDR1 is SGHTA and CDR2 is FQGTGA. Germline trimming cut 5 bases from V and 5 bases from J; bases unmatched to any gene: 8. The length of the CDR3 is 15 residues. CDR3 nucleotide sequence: TGTGCCAGCAGCCCCGGGACTAGAAACCACAATGAGCAGTTCTTC. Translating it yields CASSPGTRNHNEQFF. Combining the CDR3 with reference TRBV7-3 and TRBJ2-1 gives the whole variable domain GAGVSQTPSNKVTEKGKYVELRCDPISGHTALYWYRQSLGQGPEFLIYFQGTGAADDSGLPNDRFFAVRPEGSVSTLKIQRTERGDSAVYLCASSPGTRNHNEQFFGPGTRLTVL.

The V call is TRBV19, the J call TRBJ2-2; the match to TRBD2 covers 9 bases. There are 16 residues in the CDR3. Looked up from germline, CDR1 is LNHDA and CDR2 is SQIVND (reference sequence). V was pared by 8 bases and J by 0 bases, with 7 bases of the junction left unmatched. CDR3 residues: CASGLAGLPNTGELFF. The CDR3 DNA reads TGTGCCAGTGGCCTAGCGGGACTACCGAACACCGGGGAGCTGTTTTTT. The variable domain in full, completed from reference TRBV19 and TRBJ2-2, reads DGGITQSPKYLFRKEGQNVTLSCEQNLNHDAMYWYRQDPGQGLRLIYYSQIVNDFQKGDIAEGYSVSREKKESFPLTVTSAQKNPTAFYLCASGLAGLPNTGELFFGEGSRLTVL.

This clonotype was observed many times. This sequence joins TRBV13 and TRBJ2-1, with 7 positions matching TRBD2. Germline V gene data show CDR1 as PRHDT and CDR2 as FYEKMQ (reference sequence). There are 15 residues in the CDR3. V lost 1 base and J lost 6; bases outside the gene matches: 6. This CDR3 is CASSLEGGPFNEQFF. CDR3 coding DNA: TGTGCCAGCAGCTTAGAGGGAGGGCCTTTCAATGAGCAGTTCTTC.

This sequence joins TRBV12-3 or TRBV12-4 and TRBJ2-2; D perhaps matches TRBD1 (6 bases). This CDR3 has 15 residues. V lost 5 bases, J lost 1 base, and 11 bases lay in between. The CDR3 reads CASSRDTKNTGELFF. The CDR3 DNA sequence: TGTGCCAGCAGTCGGGACACCAAGAACACCGGGGAGCTGTTTTTT.

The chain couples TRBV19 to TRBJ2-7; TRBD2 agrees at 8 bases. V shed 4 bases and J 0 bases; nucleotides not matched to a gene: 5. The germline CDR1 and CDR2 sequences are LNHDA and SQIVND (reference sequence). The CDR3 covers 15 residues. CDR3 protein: CASSKGLGSSYEQYF. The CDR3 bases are TGTGCCAGTAGTAAGGGACTAGGAAGCTCCTACGAGCAGTACTTC.